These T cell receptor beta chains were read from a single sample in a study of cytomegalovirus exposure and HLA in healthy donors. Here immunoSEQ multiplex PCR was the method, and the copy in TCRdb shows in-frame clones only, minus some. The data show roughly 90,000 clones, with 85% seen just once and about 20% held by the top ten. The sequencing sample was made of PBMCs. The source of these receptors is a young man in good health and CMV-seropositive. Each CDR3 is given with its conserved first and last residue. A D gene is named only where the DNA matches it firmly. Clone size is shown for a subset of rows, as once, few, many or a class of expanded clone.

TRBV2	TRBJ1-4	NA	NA	TGTGCCAGCAGTGGGGGGCGGGGGGCTAATGAAAAACTGTTTTTT	CASSGGRGANEKLFF
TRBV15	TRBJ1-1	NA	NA	TGTGCCACCAGCAGAGACACAGGTGAAGCTTTCTTT	CATSRDTGEAFF
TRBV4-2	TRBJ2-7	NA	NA	TGTGCCAGCAGCAATAAGGCGGGTCCGACCTACGAGCAGTACTTC	CASSNKAGPTYEQYF
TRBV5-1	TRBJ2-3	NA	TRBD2	TGCGCCAGCAGCTTGGCGGGCGGGAGGGCCACAGATACGCAGTATTTT	CASSLAGGRATDTQYF
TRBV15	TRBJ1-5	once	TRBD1	TGTGCCACCAGCAGTGATCGACAGGGGTATCAGCCCCAGCATTTT	CATSSDRQGYQPQHF
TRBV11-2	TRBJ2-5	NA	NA	TGTGCCAGCAGCTCGGCGGGGGCCGGAGAGACCCAGTACTTC	CASSSAGAGETQYF
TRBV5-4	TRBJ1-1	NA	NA	TGTGCCAGCAGCTTTCAGGGAATGAACACTGAAGCTTTCTTT	CASSFQGMNTEAFF
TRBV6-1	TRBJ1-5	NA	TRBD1	TGTGCCAGCAACGACAGGGGGCGCGATCAGCCCCAGCATTTT	CASNDRGRDQPQHF
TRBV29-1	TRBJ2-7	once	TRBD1	TGCAGCGGGAAGGGACAGGGGTACGAGCAGTACTTC	CSGKGQGYEQYF
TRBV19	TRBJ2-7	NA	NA	TGTGCCTCCAATGGGGGGAGTGGGCACGAGCAGTACTTC	CASNGGSGHEQYF
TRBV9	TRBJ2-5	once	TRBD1	TGTGCCAGCAGCGTAGGGGGTCAGGGGGTAAAGGAGACCCAGTACTTC	CASSVGGQGVKETQYF
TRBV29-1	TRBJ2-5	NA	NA	TGCAGCGTTGGGACAGTCGCGCGAGAGACCCAGTACTTC	CSVGTVARETQYF
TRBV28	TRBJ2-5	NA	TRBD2	TGTGCCAGCAGACCCTCACCCGGGGTAGCGGGAGAGGGTGAGACCCAGTACTTC	CASRPSPGVAGEGETQYF
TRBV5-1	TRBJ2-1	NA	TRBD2	TGCGCCAGCAGCTTGACTAGCGGGAGCAATGAGCAGTTCTTC	CASSLTSGSNEQFF
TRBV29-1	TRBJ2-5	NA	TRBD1	TGCAGCGTAAAACTGGGGACAGTGCAAGAGACCCAGTACTTC	CSVKLGTVQETQYF
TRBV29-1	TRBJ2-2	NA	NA	TGCAGCGTCGAAGACAGGTTTTCGAACACCGGGGAGCTGTTTTTT	CSVEDRFSNTGELFF
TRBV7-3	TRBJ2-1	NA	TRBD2	TGTGCCAGCAGCCCGCTGACTAGCGGGGTGAACAATGAGCAGTTCTTC	CASSPLTSGVNNEQFF
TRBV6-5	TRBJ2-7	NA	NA	TGTGCCAGCAGTTACGACACCAACTCCTACGAGCAGTACTTC	CASSYDTNSYEQYF
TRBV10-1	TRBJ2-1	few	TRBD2	TGCGCCAGCAGTGAGTCCCTAGCGGGAGGACCGTACAATGAGCAGTTCTTC	CASSESLAGGPYNEQFF
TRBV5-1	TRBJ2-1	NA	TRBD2	TGCGCCAGCAGCCCAGTTTCTAGCGGGAGAACCTACAATGAGCAGTTCTTC	CASSPVSSGRTYNEQFF
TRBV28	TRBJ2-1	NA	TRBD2	TGTGCCAGCAGTTTTACTCCTAGCGGGGGACCTGAGCAGTTCTTC	CASSFTPSGGPEQFF
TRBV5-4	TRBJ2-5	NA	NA	TGTGCCAGCAGCTTAGTCGGGGAGACCCAGTACTTC	CASSLVGETQYF
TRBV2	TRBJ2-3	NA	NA	TGTGCCAGCAGGAGGTCGGAGGGGGGGCAGAATACGCAGTATTTT	CASRRSEGGQNTQYF
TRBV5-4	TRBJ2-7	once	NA	TGTGCCAGCAGCAAGACAGGATCCTACGAGCAGTACTTC	CASSKTGSYEQYF
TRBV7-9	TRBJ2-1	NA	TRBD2	TGTGCCAGCAGCTCGGGAGCCCTACTAGCGGGAGCCAACAATGAGCAGTTCTTC	CASSSGALLAGANNEQFF
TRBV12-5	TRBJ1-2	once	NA	TGTGCTAGTGGTTCAGTCCCGGGGGACTATGGCTACACCTTC	CASGSVPGDYGYTF
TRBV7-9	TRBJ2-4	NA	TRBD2	TGTGCCAGCAGCCTACCACTAGCGGGTTCGGCGGCAGCCAAAAACATTCAGTACTTC	CASSLPLAGSAAAKNIQYF
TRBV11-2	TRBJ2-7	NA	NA	TGTGCCAGCAGTAGTCACTCCTACGAGCAGTACTTC	CASSSHSYEQYF
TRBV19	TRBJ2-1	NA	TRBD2	TGTGCCAGTAGTATAATCCTCCTAGCGGAGGGCTCCTACAATGAGCAGTTCTTC	CASSIILLAEGSYNEQFF
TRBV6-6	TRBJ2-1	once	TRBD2	TGTGCCAGCAGGACCGGGACTAGCGGGTACAATGAGCAGTTCTTC	CASRTGTSGYNEQFF
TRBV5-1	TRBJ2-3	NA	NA	TGCGCCAGCAGCGTAAACGGGAGTCCGACAGATACGCAGTATTTT	CASSVNGSPTDTQYF
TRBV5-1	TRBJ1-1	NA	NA	TGCGCCAGCAGCTTGGATAACAGAGTTCTGACGATGAACACTGAAGCTTTCTTT	CASSLDNRVLTMNTEAFF
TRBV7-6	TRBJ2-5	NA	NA	TGTGCCAGCAGCCCGAGGGGAGGTCTGGACCAAGAGACCCAGTACTTC	CASSPRGGLDQETQYF
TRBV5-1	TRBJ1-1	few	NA	TGCGCCAGCAGCTTGTTCGGGAGGGAGAACACTGAAGCTTTCTTT	CASSLFGRENTEAFF
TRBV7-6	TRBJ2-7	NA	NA	TGTGCCAGCAGCTTAGGGGAAGGGGTCTACGAGCAGTACTTC	CASSLGEGVYEQYF
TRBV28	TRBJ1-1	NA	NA	TGTGCCAGCACCGCCGGGGGTCGGGCTAAAGCTTTCTTT	CASTAGGRAKAFF
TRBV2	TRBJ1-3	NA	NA	TGTGCCAGCACTGAACAGGGCTCTGGAAACACCATATATTTT	CASTEQGSGNTIYF
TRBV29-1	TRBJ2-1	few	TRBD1	TGCAGCGTCCCCACAGGGGTTGTTGACAATGAGCAGTTCTTC	CSVPTGVVDNEQFF
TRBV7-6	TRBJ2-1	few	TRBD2	TGTGCCAGCAGCTTAGCGGCGGGAGGAAATGAGCAGTTCTTC	CASSLAAGGNEQFF
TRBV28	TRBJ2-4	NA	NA	TGTGCCAGCAGTTTACGGGTAGCGGAAAACATTCAGTACTTC	CASSLRVAENIQYF
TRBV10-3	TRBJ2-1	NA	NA	TGTGCCATCAGTGAGCGGACAGGAGGGGCCAATGAGCAGTTCTTC	CAISERTGGANEQFF
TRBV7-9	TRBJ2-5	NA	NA	TGTGCCAGCAGCTTAAGTAGCGTTCAAGAGACCCAGTACTTC	CASSLSSVQETQYF
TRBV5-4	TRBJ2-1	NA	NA	TGTGCCAGCAGCTTGAGCGCCTACAATGAGCAGTTCTTC	CASSLSAYNEQFF
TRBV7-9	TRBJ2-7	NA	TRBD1	TGTGCCAGCAGCTCCCCCAGGAGGGGGACAGGGAAGAATGCCTACGAGCAGTACTTC	CASSSPRRGTGKNAYEQYF
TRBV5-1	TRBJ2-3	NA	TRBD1	TGCGCCAGCAGCTCCGGGACAGGGGACACAGATACGCAGTATTTT	CASSSGTGDTDTQYF